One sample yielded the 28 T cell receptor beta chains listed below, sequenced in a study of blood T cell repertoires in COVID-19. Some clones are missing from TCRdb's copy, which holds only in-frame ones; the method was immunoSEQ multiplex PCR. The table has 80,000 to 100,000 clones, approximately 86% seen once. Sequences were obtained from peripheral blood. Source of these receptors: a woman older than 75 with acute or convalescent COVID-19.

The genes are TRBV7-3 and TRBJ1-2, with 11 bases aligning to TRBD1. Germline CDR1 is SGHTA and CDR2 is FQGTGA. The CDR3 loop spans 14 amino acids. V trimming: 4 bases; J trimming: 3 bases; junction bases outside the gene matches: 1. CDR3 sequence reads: CASSWTGGDYGYTF. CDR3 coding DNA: TGTGCCAGCAGCTGGACAGGGGGCGACTATGGCTACACCTTC.

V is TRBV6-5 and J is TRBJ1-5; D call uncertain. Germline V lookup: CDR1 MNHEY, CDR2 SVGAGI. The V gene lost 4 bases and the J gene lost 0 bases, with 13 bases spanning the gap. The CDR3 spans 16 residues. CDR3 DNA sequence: TGTGCCAGCAGTTCCGGAGGGTTTTATAGCAATCAGCCCCAGCATTTT. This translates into CASSSGGFYSNQPQHF.

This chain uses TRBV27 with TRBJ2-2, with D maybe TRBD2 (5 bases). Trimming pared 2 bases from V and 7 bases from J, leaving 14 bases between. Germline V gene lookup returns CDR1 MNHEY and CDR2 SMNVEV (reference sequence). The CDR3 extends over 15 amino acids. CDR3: CASSLTGLAVGELFF. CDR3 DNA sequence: TGTGCCAGCAGTTTAACTGGACTGGCTGTCGGGGAGCTGTTTTTT.

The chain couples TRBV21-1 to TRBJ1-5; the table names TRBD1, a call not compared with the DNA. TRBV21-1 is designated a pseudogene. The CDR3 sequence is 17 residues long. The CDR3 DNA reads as TGTGCCAGCAGCAAACGGACAGGGGAGGTTAGCAATCAGCCCCAGCATTTT. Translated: CASSKRTGEVSNQPQHF.

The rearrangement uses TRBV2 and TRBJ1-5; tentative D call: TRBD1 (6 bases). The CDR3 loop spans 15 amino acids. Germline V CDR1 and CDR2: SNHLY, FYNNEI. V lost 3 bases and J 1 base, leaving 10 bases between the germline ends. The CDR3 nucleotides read TGTGCCAGCAGTGAGTGGGGGGGCAGCAATCAGCCCCAGCATTTT. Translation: CASSEWGGSNQPQHF.

The CDR3 reads CASSSSQVQAFF. The CDR3 DNA reads TGTGCCAGCAGCTCCTCACAGGTACAAGCTTTCTTT. J is TRBJ1-1 and V is TRBV7-9; perhaps TRBD1 as D (5 bases). Germline V gene sequence: CDR1 SEHNR, CDR2 FQNEAQ (reference sequence). The ends were cut back, 4 bases at V and 9 bases at J, with 12 bases in the middle. This CDR3 comprises 12 residues.

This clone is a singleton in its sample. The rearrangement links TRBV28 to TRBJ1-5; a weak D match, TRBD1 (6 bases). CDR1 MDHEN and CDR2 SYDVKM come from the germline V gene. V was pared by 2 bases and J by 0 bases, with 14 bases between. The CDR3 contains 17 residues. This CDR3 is CASSLPGQSYSNQPQHF. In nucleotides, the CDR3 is TGTGCCAGCAGTTTACCTGGACAGTCCTATAGCAATCAGCCCCAGCATTTT.

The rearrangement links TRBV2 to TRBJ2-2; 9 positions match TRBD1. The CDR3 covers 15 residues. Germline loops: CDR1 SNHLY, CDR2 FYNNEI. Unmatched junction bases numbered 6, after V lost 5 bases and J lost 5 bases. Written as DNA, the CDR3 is TGTGCCAGCAGTCAAACAGGGGGCGCGACCGGGGAGCTGTTTTTT. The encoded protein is CASSQTGGATGELFF.

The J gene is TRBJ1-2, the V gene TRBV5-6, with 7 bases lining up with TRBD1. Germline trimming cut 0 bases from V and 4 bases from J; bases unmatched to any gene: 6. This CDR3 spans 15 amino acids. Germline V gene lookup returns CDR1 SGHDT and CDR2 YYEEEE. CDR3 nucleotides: TGTGCCAGCAGCTTGGTTTCCGGACAGGCCTATGGCTACACCTTC. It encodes CASSLVSGQAYGYTF. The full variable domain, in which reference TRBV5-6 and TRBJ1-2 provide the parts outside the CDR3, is DAGVTQSPTHLIKTRGQQVTLRCSPKSGHDTVSWYQQALGQGPQFIFQYYEEEERQRGNFPDRFSGHQFPNYSSELNVNALLLGDSALYLCASSLVSGQAYGYTFGSGTRLTVV.

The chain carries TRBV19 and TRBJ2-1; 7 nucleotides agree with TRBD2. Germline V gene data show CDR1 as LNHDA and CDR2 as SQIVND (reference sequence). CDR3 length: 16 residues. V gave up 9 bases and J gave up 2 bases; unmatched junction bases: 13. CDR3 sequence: CASHSWGRAPYNEQFF. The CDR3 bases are TGTGCCAGCCATTCTTGGGGGAGGGCCCCCTACAATGAGCAGTTCTTC.

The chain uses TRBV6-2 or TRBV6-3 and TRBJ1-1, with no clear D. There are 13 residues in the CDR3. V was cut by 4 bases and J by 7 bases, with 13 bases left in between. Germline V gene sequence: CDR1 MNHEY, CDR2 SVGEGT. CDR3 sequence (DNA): TGTGCCAGCAGTTTCCCCCGACGGGTTGAAGCTTTCTTT. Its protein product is CASSFPRRVEAFF.

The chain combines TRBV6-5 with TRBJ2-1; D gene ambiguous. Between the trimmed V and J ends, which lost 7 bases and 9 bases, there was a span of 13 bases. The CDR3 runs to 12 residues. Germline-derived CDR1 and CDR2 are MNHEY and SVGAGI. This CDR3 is CASTTSSFEQFF. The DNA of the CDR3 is TGTGCCAGCACCACATCATCATTTGAGCAGTTCTTC.

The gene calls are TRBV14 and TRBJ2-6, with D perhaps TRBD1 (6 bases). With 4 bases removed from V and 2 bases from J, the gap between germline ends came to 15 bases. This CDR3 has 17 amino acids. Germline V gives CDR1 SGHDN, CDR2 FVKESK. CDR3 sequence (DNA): TGTGCCAGCAGCCCCATCGTACAGGGTGCTGGGGCCAACGTCCTGACTTTC. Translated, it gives CASSPIVQGAGANVLTF.

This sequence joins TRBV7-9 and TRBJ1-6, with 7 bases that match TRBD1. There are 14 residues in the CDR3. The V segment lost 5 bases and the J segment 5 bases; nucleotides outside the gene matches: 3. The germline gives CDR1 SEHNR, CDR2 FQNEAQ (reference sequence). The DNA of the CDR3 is TGTGCCAGCAGCCGGGACAGCAATAATTCACCCCTCCACTTT. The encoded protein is CASSRDSNNSPLHF.

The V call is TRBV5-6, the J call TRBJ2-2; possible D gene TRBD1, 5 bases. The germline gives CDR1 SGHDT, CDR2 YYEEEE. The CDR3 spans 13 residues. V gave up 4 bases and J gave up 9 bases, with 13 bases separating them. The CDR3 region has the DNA TGTGCCAGCAGCCAGGGCCTTTTCTGGGAGCTGTTTTTT. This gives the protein CASSQGLFWELFF. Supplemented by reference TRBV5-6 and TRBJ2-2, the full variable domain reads DAGVTQSPTHLIKTRGQQVTLRCSPKSGHDTVSWYQQALGQGPQFIFQYYEEEERQRGNFPDRFSGHQFPNYSSELNVNALLLGDSALYLCASSQGLFWELFFGEGSRLTVL.

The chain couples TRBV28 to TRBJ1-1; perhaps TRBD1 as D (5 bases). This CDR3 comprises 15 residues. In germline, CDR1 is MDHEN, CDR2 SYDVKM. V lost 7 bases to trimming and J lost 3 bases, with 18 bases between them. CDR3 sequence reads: CASITGGSRDTEAFF. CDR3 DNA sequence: TGTGCCAGCATTACCGGGGGGTCCCGGGACACTGAAGCTTTCTTT.

This CDR3 reads CASSLLGTGGRETQYF. The CDR3 DNA follows: TGTGCCAGCAGCTTGCTAGGGACAGGGGGCCGGGAGACCCAGTACTTC. The chain links TRBV11-3 to TRBJ2-5, with TRBD1 matching 12 bases. CDR3 size: 16 residues. Germline CDR1 and CDR2: SGHNT and YENEEA. V lost 3 bases to trimming and J lost 5 bases; unmatched junction nucleotides: 7.

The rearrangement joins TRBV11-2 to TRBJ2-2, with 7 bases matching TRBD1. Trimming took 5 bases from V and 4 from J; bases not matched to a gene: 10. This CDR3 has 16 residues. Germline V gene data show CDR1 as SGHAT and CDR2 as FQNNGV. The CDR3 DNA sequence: TGTGCCAGCAGCCCCAAAGGGGGCTTGAGCACCGGGGAGCTGTTTTTT. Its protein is CASSPKGGLSTGELFF.

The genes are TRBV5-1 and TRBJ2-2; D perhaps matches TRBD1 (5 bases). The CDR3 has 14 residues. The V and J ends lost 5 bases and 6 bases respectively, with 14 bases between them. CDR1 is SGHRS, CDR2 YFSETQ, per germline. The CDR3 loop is CASRPDTDPGELFF. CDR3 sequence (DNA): TGCGCCAGCAGACCGGACACCGACCCCGGGGAGCTGTTTTTT.

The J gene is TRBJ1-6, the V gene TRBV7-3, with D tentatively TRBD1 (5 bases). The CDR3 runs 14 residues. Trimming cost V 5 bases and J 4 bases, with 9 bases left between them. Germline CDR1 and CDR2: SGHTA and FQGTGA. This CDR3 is CASSRDSYNSPLHF. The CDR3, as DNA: TGTGCCAGCAGCCGGGACTCTTATAATTCACCCCTCCACTTT.

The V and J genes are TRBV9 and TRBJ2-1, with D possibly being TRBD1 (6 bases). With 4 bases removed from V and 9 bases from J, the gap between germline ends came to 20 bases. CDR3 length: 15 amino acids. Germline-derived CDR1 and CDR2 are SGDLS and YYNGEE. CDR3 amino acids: CASSPRDTGLFEQFF. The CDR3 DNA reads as TGTGCCAGCAGCCCCCGGGACACCGGCCTGTTTGAGCAGTTCTTC.

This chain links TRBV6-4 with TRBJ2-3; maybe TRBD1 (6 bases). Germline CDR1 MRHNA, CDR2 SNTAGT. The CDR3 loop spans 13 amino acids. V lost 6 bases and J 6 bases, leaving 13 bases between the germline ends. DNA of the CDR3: TGTGCCAGCAGCTACAGGGTAGGGGATACGCAGTATTTT. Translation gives CASSYRVGDTQYF.

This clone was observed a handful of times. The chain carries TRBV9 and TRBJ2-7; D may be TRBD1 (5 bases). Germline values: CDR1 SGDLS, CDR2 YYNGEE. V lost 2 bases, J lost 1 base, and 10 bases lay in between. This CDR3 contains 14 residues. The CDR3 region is CASSVGLISYEQYF. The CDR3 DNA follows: TGTGCCAGCAGCGTGGGGCTTATATCCTACGAGCAGTACTTC.

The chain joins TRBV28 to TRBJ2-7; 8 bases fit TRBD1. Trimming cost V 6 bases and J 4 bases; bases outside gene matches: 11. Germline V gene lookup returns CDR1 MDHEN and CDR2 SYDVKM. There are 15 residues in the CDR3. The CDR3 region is CASSPRTGLGYEQYF. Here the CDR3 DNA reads TGTGCCAGCAGCCCCCGGACAGGGTTAGGTTACGAGCAGTACTTC.

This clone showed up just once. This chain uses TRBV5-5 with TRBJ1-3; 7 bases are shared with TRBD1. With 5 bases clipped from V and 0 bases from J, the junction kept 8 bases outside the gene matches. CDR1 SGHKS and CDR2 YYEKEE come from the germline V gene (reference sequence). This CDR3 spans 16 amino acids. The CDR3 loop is CASSPRGTSSGNTIYF. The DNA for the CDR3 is TGTGCCAGCAGTCCCAGGGGGACAAGCTCTGGAAACACCATATATTTT. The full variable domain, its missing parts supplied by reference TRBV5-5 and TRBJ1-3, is DAGVTQSPTHLIKTRGQQVTLRCSPISGHKSVSWYQQVLGQGPQFIFQYYEKEERGRGNFPDRFSARQFPNYSSELNVNALLLGDSALYLCASSPRGTSSGNTIYFGEGSWLTVV.

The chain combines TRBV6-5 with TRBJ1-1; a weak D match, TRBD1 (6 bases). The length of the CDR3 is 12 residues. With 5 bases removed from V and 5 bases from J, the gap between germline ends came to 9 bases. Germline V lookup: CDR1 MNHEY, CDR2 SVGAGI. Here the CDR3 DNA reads TGTGCCAGCAGTCTCCAGGGGACTGAAGCTTTCTTT. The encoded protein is CASSLQGTEAFF.

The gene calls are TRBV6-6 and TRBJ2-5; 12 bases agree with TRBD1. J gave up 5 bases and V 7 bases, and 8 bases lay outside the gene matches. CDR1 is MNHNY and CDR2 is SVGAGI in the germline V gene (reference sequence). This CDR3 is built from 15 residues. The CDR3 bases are TGTGCCAGCACTGGGACAGGGGGCTCTTGGGAGACCCAGTACTTC. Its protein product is CASTGTGGSWETQYF.

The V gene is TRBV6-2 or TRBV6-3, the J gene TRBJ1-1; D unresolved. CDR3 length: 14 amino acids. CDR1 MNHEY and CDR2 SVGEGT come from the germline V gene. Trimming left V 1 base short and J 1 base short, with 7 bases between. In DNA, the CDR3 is TGTGCCAGCAGTTACTTATCCGGGAACACTGAAGCTTTCTTT. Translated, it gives CASSYLSGNTEAFF.